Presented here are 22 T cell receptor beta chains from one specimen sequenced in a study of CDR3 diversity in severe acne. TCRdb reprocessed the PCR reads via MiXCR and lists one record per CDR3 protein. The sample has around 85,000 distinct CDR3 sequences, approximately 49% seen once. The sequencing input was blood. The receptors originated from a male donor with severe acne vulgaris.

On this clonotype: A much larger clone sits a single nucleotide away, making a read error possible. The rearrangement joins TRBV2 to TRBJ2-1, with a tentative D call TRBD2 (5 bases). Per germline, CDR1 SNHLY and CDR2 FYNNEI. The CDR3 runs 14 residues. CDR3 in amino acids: CATSERSSYNGQFF. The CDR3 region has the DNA TGTGCCACTTCGGAGCGGTCGTCCTACAATGGGCAGTTCTTC.

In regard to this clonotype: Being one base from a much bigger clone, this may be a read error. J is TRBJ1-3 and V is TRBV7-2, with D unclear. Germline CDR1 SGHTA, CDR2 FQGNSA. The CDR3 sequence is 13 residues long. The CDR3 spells CASSFSSGDTIYF. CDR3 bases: TGTGCCAGCAGCTTCTCCTCTGGAGACACCATATATTTT.

The CDR3 spells CASSFRALALDNEKLFF. The DNA of the CDR3 is TGTGCCAGCTCTTTTAGGGCACTGGCGCTCGATAATGAAAAACTGTTTTTT. This chain joins TRBV12-3 or TRBV12-4 and TRBJ1-4; D is uncertain. V dropped 8 bases and J dropped 4 bases, with 23 bases sitting between them. This CDR3 comprises 17 residues.

CDR3 loop: CASSLTSLADTQYF. CDR3 in DNA: TGTGCCAGCAGCCTAACATCTCTCGCCGATACGCAGTATTTT. V and J are TRBV13 and TRBJ2-3; D gene uncertain. Germline loops: CDR1 PRHDT, CDR2 FYEKMQ (reference sequence). The CDR3 covers 14 residues. Trimming removed 5 bases from V and 6 bases from J, with 15 bases in between.

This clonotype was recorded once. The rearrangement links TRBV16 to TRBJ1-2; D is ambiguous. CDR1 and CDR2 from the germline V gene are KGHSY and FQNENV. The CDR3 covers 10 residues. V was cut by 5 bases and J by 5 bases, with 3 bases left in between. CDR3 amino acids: CASSEYGYTF. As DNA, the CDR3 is TGTGCCAGCAGCGAGTATGGCTACACCTTC.

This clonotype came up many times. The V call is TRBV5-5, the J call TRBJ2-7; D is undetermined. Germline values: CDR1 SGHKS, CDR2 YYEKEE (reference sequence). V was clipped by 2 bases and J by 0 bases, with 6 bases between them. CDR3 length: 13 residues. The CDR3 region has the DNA TGTGCCAGCAGCTTAATCCTCTCCTACGAGCAGTACTTC. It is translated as CASSLILSYEQYF.

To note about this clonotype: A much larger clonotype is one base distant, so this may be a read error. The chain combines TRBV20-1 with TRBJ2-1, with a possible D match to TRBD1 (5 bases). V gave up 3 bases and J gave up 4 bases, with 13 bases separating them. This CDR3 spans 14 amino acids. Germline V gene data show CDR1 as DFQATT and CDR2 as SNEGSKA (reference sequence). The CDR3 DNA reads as TGCAGTGCTAGTACAGGAGCTCCTTACAATGAGCAGTTCTTC. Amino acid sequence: CSASTGAPYNEQFF.

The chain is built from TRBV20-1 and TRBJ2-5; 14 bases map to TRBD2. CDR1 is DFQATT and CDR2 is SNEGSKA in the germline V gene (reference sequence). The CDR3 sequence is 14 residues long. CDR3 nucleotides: TGCAGCAGGACTAGCGGGAGGAGGCCAGAGACCCAGTACTTC. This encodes CSRTSGRRPETQYF.

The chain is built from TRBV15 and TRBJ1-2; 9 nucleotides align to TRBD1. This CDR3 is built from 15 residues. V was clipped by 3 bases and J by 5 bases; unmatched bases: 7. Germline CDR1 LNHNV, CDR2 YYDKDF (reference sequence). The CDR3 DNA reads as TGTGCCACCAGCAGGCCGGGACAGGGATTTTATGGCTACACCTTC. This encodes CATSRPGQGFYGYTF.

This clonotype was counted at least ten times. The CDR3 bases are TGTGCCAGCAGCTACTACCCCAATCAGCCCCAGCATTTT. This translates into CASSYYPNQPQHF. This chain links TRBV5-6 with TRBJ1-5; the D is unclear. The CDR3 has 13 residues. Germline CDR1 reads SGHDT; CDR2 reads YYEEEE. V lost 3 bases and J lost 3, with 7 bases in between.

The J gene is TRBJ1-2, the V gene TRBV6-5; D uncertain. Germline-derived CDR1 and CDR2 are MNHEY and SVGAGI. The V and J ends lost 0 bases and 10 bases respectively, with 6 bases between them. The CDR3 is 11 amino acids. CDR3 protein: CASSYSAFYTF. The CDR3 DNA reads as TGTGCCAGCAGTTACTCGGCGTTCTACACCTTC.

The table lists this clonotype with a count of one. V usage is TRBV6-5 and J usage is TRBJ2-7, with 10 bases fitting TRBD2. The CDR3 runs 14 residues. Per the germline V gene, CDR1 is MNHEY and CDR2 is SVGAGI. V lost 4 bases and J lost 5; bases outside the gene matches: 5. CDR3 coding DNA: TGTGCCAGCAGTTTGCCCGGGACTAGCGACGAGCAGTACTTC. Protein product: CASSLPGTSDEQYF.

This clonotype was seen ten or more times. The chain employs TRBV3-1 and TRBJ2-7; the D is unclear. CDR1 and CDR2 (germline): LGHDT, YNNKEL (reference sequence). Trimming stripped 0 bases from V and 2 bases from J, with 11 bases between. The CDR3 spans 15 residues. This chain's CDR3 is CASSQDRFGAYEQYF. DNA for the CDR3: TGTGCCAGCAGCCAAGATAGGTTCGGTGCCTACGAGCAGTACTTC.

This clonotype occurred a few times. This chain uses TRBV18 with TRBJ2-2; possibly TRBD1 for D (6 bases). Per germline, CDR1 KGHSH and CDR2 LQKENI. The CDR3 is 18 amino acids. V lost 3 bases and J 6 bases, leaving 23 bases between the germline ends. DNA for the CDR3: TGTGCCAGCTCACCCGACCTCTTTGGTACAGGGAATTCCGGGGAGCTGTTTTTT. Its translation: CASSPDLFGTGNSGELFF.

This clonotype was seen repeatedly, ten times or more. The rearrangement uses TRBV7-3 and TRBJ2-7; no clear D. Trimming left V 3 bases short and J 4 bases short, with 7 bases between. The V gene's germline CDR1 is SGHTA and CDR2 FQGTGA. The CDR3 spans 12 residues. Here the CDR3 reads CASSFQQYEQYV. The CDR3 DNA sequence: TGTGCCAGCAGCTTTCAACAGTACGAGCAGTACGTC.

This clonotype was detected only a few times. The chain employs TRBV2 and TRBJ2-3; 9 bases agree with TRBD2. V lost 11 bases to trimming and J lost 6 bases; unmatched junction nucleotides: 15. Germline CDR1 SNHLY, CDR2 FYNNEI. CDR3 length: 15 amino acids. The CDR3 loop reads CASLRGGRARDTQYF. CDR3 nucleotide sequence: TGTGCCTCCCTCCGAGGCGGGAGGGCCCGGGATACGCAGTATTTT.

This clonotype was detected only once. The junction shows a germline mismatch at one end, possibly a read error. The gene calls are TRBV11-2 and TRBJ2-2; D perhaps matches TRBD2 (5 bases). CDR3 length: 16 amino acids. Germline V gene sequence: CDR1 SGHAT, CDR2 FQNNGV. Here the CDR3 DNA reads TGTGCCAGCAGCTTATCTCGGACTGGTGTCACCGGGGAGCCGTTTTTT. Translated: CASSLSRTGVTGEPFF.

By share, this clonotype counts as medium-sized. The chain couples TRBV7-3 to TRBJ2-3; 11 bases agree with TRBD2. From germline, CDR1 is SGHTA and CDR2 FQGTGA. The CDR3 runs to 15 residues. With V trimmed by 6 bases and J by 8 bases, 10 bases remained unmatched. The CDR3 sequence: CASRLGLAAPGTQYF. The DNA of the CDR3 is TGTGCCAGCAGGTTGGGACTAGCGGCACCGGGTACGCAGTATTTT.

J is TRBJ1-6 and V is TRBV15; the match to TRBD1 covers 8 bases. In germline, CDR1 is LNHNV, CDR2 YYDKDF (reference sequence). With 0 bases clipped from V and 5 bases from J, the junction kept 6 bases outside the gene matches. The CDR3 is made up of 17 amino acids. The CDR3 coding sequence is TGTGCCACCAGCAGAGATCGAAGACAGGGGAATAATTCACCCCTCCACTTT. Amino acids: CATSRDRRQGNNSPLHF.

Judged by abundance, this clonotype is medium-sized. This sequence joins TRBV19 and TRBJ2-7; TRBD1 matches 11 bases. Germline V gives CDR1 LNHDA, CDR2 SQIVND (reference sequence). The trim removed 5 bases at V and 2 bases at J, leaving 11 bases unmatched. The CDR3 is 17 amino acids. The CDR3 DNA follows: TGTGCCAGTAGTCCAAACCGGGACAGGGGGTTGGCCTACGAGCAGTACTTC. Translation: CASSPNRDRGLAYEQYF.

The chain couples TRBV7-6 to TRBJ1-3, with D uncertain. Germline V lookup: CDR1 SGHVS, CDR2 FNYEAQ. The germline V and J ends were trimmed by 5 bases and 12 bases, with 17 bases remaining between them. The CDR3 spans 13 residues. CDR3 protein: CASSPAGLGNIYF. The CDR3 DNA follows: TGTGCCAGCAGCCCCGCCGGACTGGGTAACATATATTTT.

Here the CDR3 DNA reads TGTGCCATCAGTGGGTGGTCAGGGATGAACACTGAAGCTTTCTTT. It translates to CAISGWSGMNTEAFF. J is TRBJ1-1 and V is TRBV10-3; D is perhaps TRBD1 (5 bases). Per the germline V gene, CDR1 is ENHRY and CDR2 is SYGVKD. The CDR3 is 15 amino acids. The V end was cut by 4 bases, the J end by 0 bases, with 12 bases between.